Ten or more counts support the clone carrying this T cell receptor beta chain. Its antigen is not known. The sample originates from a study of T-cell reconstitution after alpha-beta-depleted transplantation in children. Broader study findings: Recipient T cells and thymic progenitors that survived were the source of the high TCRbeta diversity seen at day 60 in some patients.

A library of TCRbeta sequences, prepared with unique molecular identifiers, was generated. TCRdb re-called the PCR reads with MiXCR, one entry per CDR3 protein. The sample includes around 94,000 distinct CDR3 sequences, roughly 7.2% of them seen just once. The CDR3 runs 12 residues. Germline V gene sequence: CDR1 SGHTA, CDR2 FQGNSA. The V gene lost 1 base and the J gene lost 8 bases, with 8 bases spanning the gap. The V gene is TRBV7-2, the J gene TRBJ1-2; D perhaps matches TRBD1 (5 bases). The specimen comprised PBMCs, sampled before TCRalphabeta/CD19-depleted stem cell transplant. This clonotype was sampled from a boy aged 2 to 9 with acute lymphoblastic leukemia, due to receive a stem cell transplant. The CDR3 sequence is CASSLDSGGYTF. Here the CDR3 DNA reads TGTGCCAGCAGCTTAGATTCAGGGGGCTACACCTTC.